The TCR beta chain under discussion was sequenced for a study of blood T cell repertoires in COVID-19. The data were produced by immunoSEQ multiplex PCR, yet TCRdb's version contains in-frame clones alone and is incomplete. The sample yields approximately 290,000 clones, about 86% seen once. This receptor was obtained from a person aged 65 to 85 with COVID-19, enrolled during active disease. The sequenced sample consisted of peripheral blood.

The DNA of the CDR3 is TGCGCCAGCAGCCGGGAAGGACAGGGACACTATGGCTACACCTTC. It translates to CASSREGQGHYGYTF. This rearrangement joins TRBV4-1 to TRBJ1-2; the match to TRBD1 covers 8 bases. Germline assignment: CDR1 MGHRA and CDR2 YSYEKL. The V and J ends lost 4 bases and 3 bases, in that order; junction bases with no gene match: 7. This CDR3 is 15 amino acids long.